The rows below give T cell receptor beta chains drawn from one sample of a study of blood T cell repertoires in COVID-19. Generated by immunoSEQ multiplex PCR, the TCRdb table keeps only in-frame clones and is missing some. This table has over 60,000 clones, roughly 82% appearing once. Sample: peripheral blood. Receptor source: a woman of 80 years or more with acute or convalescent COVID-19. CDR3s include the opening cysteine and the closing phenylalanine or tryptophan. The D gene is left open where the match is weak. Expanded clones get a size class; other rows say once, few or many, or leave the size out.

D gene	J gene	V gene	clone size	CDR3 protein	CDR3 DNA
-	TRBJ2-7	TRBV6-4	-	CASSPFLGSPYEQYF	TGTGCCAGCAGTCCCTTTCTGGGCTCCCCCTACGAGCAGTACTTC
TRBD1	TRBJ2-1	TRBV5-5	-	CASSSGTGGRHEQFF	TGTGCCAGCAGCTCCGGGACAGGGGGAAGGCATGAGCAGTTCTTC
-	TRBJ1-1	TRBV27	once	CASSPTWQGKAFF	TGTGCCAGCAGTCCCACATGGCAGGGCAAAGCTTTCTTT
-	TRBJ2-7	TRBV11-2	-	CASSLIAEIYEQYF	TGTGCCAGCAGCTTAATAGCGGAGATCTACGAGCAGTACTTC
-	TRBJ1-1	TRBV7-9	-	CASIPVPTGANTEAFF	TGTGCCAGCATCCCCGTCCCGACAGGAGCGAACACTGAAGCTTTCTTT
-	TRBJ1-1	TRBV11-3	-	CASSLESTGRAFF	TGTGCCAGCAGCTTAGAATCTACTGGGAGAGCTTTCTTT
-	TRBJ1-1	TRBV6-5	-	CASSRGTSTEAFF	TGTGCCAGCAGTCGGGGGACGTCTACTGAAGCTTTCTTT
TRBD1	TRBJ1-1	TRBV4-1	-	CASSQGGQGAVGAFF	TGCGCCAGCAGCCAAGGGGGACAGGGGGCTGTAGGAGCTTTCTTT
-	TRBJ2-3	TRBV19	once	CACSRAGITDTQYF	TGTGCCTGCAGCCGGGCAGGGATCACAGATACGCAGTATTTT
TRBD1	TRBJ2-1	TRBV27	-	CASSFWQGDYNEQFF	TGTGCCAGCAGTTTTTGGCAGGGGGACTACAATGAGCAGTTCTTC
-	TRBJ2-6	TRBV7-9	-	CASSHRDPDLSGANVLTF	TGTGCCAGCAGCCACAGGGACCCCGATCTCTCTGGGGCCAACGTCCTGACTTTC
TRBD2	TRBJ2-3	TRBV28	-	CASSKTSGRPISMDTQYF	TGTGCCAGCAGTAAGACTAGCGGGAGGCCCATATCCATGGATACGCAGTATTTT
-	TRBJ1-2	TRBV27	few	CASSLARGTGYTF	TGTGCCAGCAGTTTGGCCAGGGGAACTGGCTACACCTTC
-	TRBJ2-1	TRBV6-5	-	CATRRESEFF	TGTGCCACCAGACGGGAGAGCGAGTTCTTC
TRBD1	TRBJ1-1	TRBV19	-	CASSIPGQGNTEAFF	TGTGCCAGTAGTATACCCGGACAGGGCAACACTGAAGCTTTCTTT
-	TRBJ1-2	TRBV28	-	CASSLWDSGGNNGYTF	TGTGCCAGCAGTTTATGGGACAGCGGGGGCAATAACGGCTACACCTTC
-	TRBJ2-1	TRBV28	once	CASSLGSYNEQFF	TGTGCCAGCAGTTTAGGGAGCTACAATGAGCAGTTCTTC
-	TRBJ2-4	TRBV28	-	CASSLRTGDTENIQYF	TGTGCCAGCAGTCTCCGCACGGGAGATACAGAAAACATTCAGTACTTC
TRBD1	TRBJ2-7	TRBV2	once	CASSEALRRNWDSPYEQYF	TGTGCCAGCAGTGAAGCGCTTCGACGAAACTGGGACAGTCCCTACGAGCAGTACTTC
TRBD1	TRBJ1-6	TRBV4-3	few	CASSQSTGTGDGSPLHF	TGCGCCAGCAGCCAATCAACCGGGACAGGGGACGGGTCACCCCTCCACTTT
-	TRBJ1-1	TRBV5-5	few	CASSSTGHTEAFF	TGTGCCAGCAGCTCTACAGGGCACACTGAAGCTTTCTTT
-	TRBJ2-7	TRBV19	-	CASSIAGNPYEQYF	TGTGCCAGTAGTATTGCGGGGAATCCCTACGAGCAGTACTTC
TRBD2	TRBJ2-1	TRBV4-1	-	CASSQDPSGSSYNEQFF	TGCGCCAGCAGCCAAGATCCTAGCGGGAGTTCCTACAATGAGCAGTTCTTC
TRBD2	TRBJ2-5	TRBV7-6	few	CASSSLSFSGAQETQYF	TGTGCCAGCAGCTCTCTGTCCTTTAGCGGGGCCCAAGAGACCCAGTACTTC
-	TRBJ2-2	TRBV11-2	-	CTSSLSAGSIGELFF	TGTACCAGCAGCTTAAGTGCGGGAAGTATCGGGGAGCTGTTTTTT
TRBD2	TRBJ2-7	TRBV11-3	-	CASSAGLANYEQYF	TGTGCCAGCAGCGCGGGACTAGCGAACTACGAGCAGTACTTC
-	TRBJ1-3	TRBV6-5	once	CASSWRASSGNTIYF	TGTGCCAGCAGTTGGCGGGCGAGCTCTGGAAACACCATATATTTT
TRBD2	TRBJ2-7	TRBV10-3	-	CAVSGRLSYEQYF	TGTGCCGTCAGCGGGAGGTTATCCTACGAGCAGTACTTC
TRBD2	TRBJ2-1	TRBV30	-	CAWSVSGGPGNEQFF	TGTGCCTGGAGTGTGTCGGGAGGGCCGGGAAATGAGCAGTTCTTC
-	TRBJ2-2	TRBV28	-	CASSSLSQAPPHANTGELFF	TGTGCCAGCAGTTCCCTTTCCCAGGCCCCCCCCCACGCGAACACCGGGGAGCTGTTTTTT